A single sample gave rise to the 27 T cell receptor beta chains below, sequenced in a study of blood T cell repertoires in COVID-19. Generated by immunoSEQ multiplex PCR, the TCRdb table keeps only in-frame clones and is missing some. The sample lists 180,000 or so clones, 80% to 90% occurring once. Sequencing was carried out using peripheral blood. The receptors originated from a woman in her 50s with acute or convalescent COVID-19.

The V and J genes are TRBV5-5 and TRBJ1-1; tentative D call: TRBD1 (5 bases). Trimming stripped 4 bases from V and 0 bases from J, with 13 bases between. This CDR3 has 15 amino acids. Germline loops: CDR1 SGHKS, CDR2 YYEKEE (reference sequence). This CDR3 reads CASSAPGGVNTEAFF. The CDR3 region has the DNA TGTGCCAGCAGCGCCCCGGGGGGGGTGAACACTGAAGCTTTCTTT.

The chain recombines TRBV4-1 with TRBJ1-2; the D gene is possibly TRBD1 (5 bases). The ends were cut back, 4 bases at V and 1 base at J, with 10 bases in the middle. The CDR3 is 14 amino acids. CDR1 is MGHRA and CDR2 is YSYEKL in the germline V gene. The CDR3 reads CASSLLRDNYGYTF. CDR3 bases: TGCGCCAGCAGCCTCCTCAGGGATAACTATGGCTACACCTTC.

A single count supports this clone. The chain combines TRBV11-1 with TRBJ2-7; the D is unclear. Germline V gene lookup returns CDR1 SGHAT and CDR2 FQDESV (reference sequence). The CDR3 is 9 amino acids. V lost 8 bases, J lost 3 bases, and 2 bases lay in between. The CDR3 region is CASLYEQYF. The CDR3, as DNA: TGTGCCAGCCTCTACGAGCAGTACTTC.

V and J are TRBV20-1 and TRBJ2-7, with 9 bases identical to TRBD2. Trimming cost V 3 bases and J 6 bases; bases outside gene matches: 9. This CDR3 is built from 14 residues. The germline V gene has CDR1 DFQATT and CDR2 SNEGSKA (reference sequence). The CDR3 sequence is CSASVGAGGVEQYF. As DNA, the CDR3 is TGCAGTGCTAGTGTGGGGGCGGGAGGGGTCGAGCAGTACTTC.

This chain links TRBV19 with TRBJ2-7; possible D gene TRBD1, 7 bases. Deletions cut 6 bases from V and 6 bases from J, with 15 bases between. CDR1 is LNHDA, CDR2 SQIVND, per germline (reference sequence). The CDR3 contains 13 residues. The CDR3 coding sequence is TGTGCCAGTAGGGAGGGGGCCTTTTCCGAGCAGTACTTC. Translation: CASREGAFSEQYF.

This chain joins TRBV7-2 and TRBJ2-7, with TRBD2 matching over 10 bases. With V trimmed by 5 bases and J by 1 base, 5 bases remained unmatched. Germline CDR1 reads SGHTA; CDR2 reads FQGNSA. The CDR3 sequence is 15 residues long. This CDR3 reads CASSPRAGGSYEQYF. CDR3 DNA: TGTGCCAGCAGCCCCCGAGCGGGAGGGTCCTACGAGCAGTACTTC.

The CDR3 spells CASSLSSFPGLANADTQYF. The CDR3 region has the DNA TGTGCCAGCAGTTTATCTTCCTTTCCGGGACTAGCAAACGCAGATACGCAGTATTTT. The V gene is TRBV27, the J gene TRBJ2-3, with TRBD2 matching over 9 bases. CDR3 length equals 19 residues. Germline loops: CDR1 MNHEY, CDR2 SMNVEV (reference sequence). V lost 0 bases, J lost 4 bases, and 14 bases stayed unmatched.

This clone was seen a single time. The chain couples TRBV27 to TRBJ1-6; the match to TRBD1 covers 7 bases. The CDR3 totals 19 residues. Germline-derived CDR1 and CDR2 are MNHEY and SMNVEV (reference sequence). Trimming took 3 bases from V and 6 from J; bases not matched to a gene: 17. DNA of the CDR3: TGTGCCAGCAGTTTTATCCATCGTCTCCGACAGGGACCTAATTCACCCCTCCACTTT. Its translation is CASSFIHRLRQGPNSPLHF.

This chain uses TRBV27 with TRBJ2-5; 10 bases align to TRBD2. V was clipped by 1 base and J by 0 bases; unmatched bases: 2. Germline V gene data show CDR1 as MNHEY and CDR2 as SMNVEV (reference sequence). CDR3 length equals 16 residues. Here the CDR3 reads CASSLLAGGNQETQYF. CDR3 bases: TGTGCCAGCAGTTTATTAGCGGGGGGAAACCAAGAGACCCAGTACTTC.

The V gene is TRBV19, the J gene TRBJ1-2, with D perhaps TRBD1 (6 bases). The CDR3 sequence is 14 residues long. Trimming left V 5 bases short and J 4 bases short, with 14 bases between. The germline V gene has CDR1 LNHDA and CDR2 SQIVND (reference sequence). The CDR3 loop is CASSLRGWSYGYTF. For the CDR3, the DNA is TGTGCCAGTAGTCTCAGGGGCTGGTCCTATGGCTACACCTTC.

V is TRBV19 and J is TRBJ2-2, with D perhaps matching TRBD1 (6 bases). Germline assignment: CDR1 LNHDA and CDR2 SQIVND (reference sequence). Trimming removed 8 bases at V and 2 bases at J, with 9 bases between. This CDR3 spans 13 amino acids. The CDR3 DNA reads TGTGCCAGTGACAGGTTAAACACCGGGGAGCTGTTTTTT. It encodes CASDRLNTGELFF.

This clone was seen ten or more times. V is TRBV6-2 or TRBV6-3 and J is TRBJ1-6; 9 bases are shared with TRBD1. Germline CDR1 MNHEY, CDR2 SVGEGT. J lost 5 bases, V lost 5 bases, and 1 base had no gene match. The CDR3 loop spans 14 amino acids. The CDR3 nucleotides are TGTGCCAGCAGTACAGGGGGCGATAATTCACCCCTCCACTTT. Translated, it gives CASSTGGDNSPLHF.

This clone is categorized as large. CDR3 in amino acids: CASSYAPFSVGELFF. DNA of the CDR3: TGTGCCAGCAGTTACGCCCCCTTCAGCGTTGGGGAGCTGTTTTTT. The V call is TRBV6-2 or TRBV6-3, the J call TRBJ2-2; D is unclear. From germline, CDR1 is MNHEY and CDR2 SVGEGT. V gave up 2 bases and J gave up 8 bases, with 15 bases separating them. The length of the CDR3 is 15 residues.

Only one count was recorded for this clone. The chain carries TRBV7-8 and TRBJ2-5, with a weak D call TRBD1 (5 bases). The CDR3 totals 19 residues. V was shortened by 3 bases and J by 5 bases, with 28 bases between the two germline ends. Germline V gene lookup returns CDR1 SGHVS and CDR2 FQNEAQ. The CDR3 spells CASSFRPSAGILPHETQYF. The CDR3 DNA follows: TGTGCCAGCAGCTTCCGACCCTCCGCAGGGATACTCCCCCACGAGACCCAGTACTTC. Drawing the rest from reference TRBV7-8 and TRBJ2-5, the complete variable domain is GAGVSQSPRYKVAKRGQDVALRCDPISGHVSLFWYQQALGQGPEFLTYFQNEAQLDKSGLPSDRFFAERPEGSVSTLKIQRTQQEDSAVYLCASSFRPSAGILPHETQYFGPGTRLLVL.

The gene calls are TRBV18 and TRBJ2-3, with no clear D. The V gene's germline CDR1 is KGHSH and CDR2 LQKENI. V lost 0 bases and J 2 bases, leaving 6 bases between the germline ends. This CDR3 is built from 14 residues. CDR3 loop: CASSPPGLTDTQYF. CDR3 nucleotide sequence: TGTGCCAGCTCACCACCGGGCCTCACAGATACGCAGTATTTT.

This clone was detected a few times. The rearrangement links TRBV7-3 to TRBJ2-1; TRBD2 agrees at 8 bases. The length of the CDR3 is 15 residues. Germline loops: CDR1 SGHTA, CDR2 FQGTGA. The trim removed 4 bases at V and 8 bases at J, leaving 10 bases unmatched. CDR3 in DNA: TGTGCCAGCAGCTACGGGACTAGGGGGACCGATGAGCAGTTCTTC. It is translated as CASSYGTRGTDEQFF.

J is TRBJ2-7 and V is TRBV6-2 or TRBV6-3; 8 nucleotides match TRBD2. In germline, CDR1 is MNHEY, CDR2 SVGEGT. This CDR3 spans 15 amino acids. J gave up 2 bases and V 0 bases, and 3 bases lay outside the gene matches. The CDR3: CASSYSSGETYEQYF. The CDR3 bases are TGTGCCAGCAGTTACTCTAGCGGGGAAACCTACGAGCAGTACTTC.

The chain links TRBV7-2 to TRBJ2-5; 10 bases align to TRBD2. Per germline, CDR1 SGHTA and CDR2 FQGNSA. The V gene end was trimmed by 2 bases and the J gene end by 2 bases; junction bases not matched to a gene: 5. The CDR3 totals 16 residues. CDR3 in amino acids: CASSLSLAGVQETQYF. The DNA of the CDR3 is TGTGCCAGCAGCTTAAGCCTAGCGGGGGTACAAGAGACCCAGTACTTC.

This clone was detected only once. The V gene is TRBV5-1, the J gene TRBJ2-7; maybe TRBD1 (6 bases). V gave up 1 base and J gave up 3 bases, with 8 bases separating them. The CDR3 is made up of 13 amino acids. Germline V gives CDR1 SGHRS, CDR2 YFSETQ. The CDR3 sequence: CASSLRTDYEQYF. The CDR3 nucleotides read TGCGCCAGCAGCTTGCGGACAGACTACGAGCAGTACTTC.

The chain links TRBV4-2 to TRBJ2-6, with D tentatively TRBD1 (5 bases). Germline-derived CDR1 and CDR2 are LGHNA and YNFKEQ. Trimming stripped 0 bases from V and 3 bases from J, with 9 bases between. The CDR3 length is 16 residues. The chain's CDR3 is CASSQEARVGANVLTF. The CDR3 nucleotides are TGTGCCAGCAGCCAAGAAGCCAGGGTTGGGGCCAACGTCCTGACTTTC.

The rearrangement uses TRBV3-1 (or the pseudogene TRBV3-2) and TRBJ1-1; perhaps TRBD1 as D (6 bases). Deletions cut 2 bases from V and 6 bases from J, with 7 bases between. Germline-derived CDR1 and CDR2 are LGHDT and YNNKEL (reference sequence). This CDR3 region has 12 residues. CDR3 loop: CASSQKGAEAFF. Here the CDR3 DNA reads TGTGCCAGCAGCCAAAAGGGGGCTGAAGCTTTCTTT.

The chain joins TRBV6-5 to TRBJ2-5, with TRBD1 matching over 7 bases. CDR1 MNHEY and CDR2 SVGAGI come from the germline V gene. J was trimmed by 5 bases and V by 7 bases; bases with no gene match: 7. The length of the CDR3 is 13 residues. In DNA, the CDR3 is TGTGCCAGCAACAGGGGAAGGGGGGAGACCCAGTACTTC. Translating gives CASNRGRGETQYF.

The rearrangement joins TRBV14 to TRBJ1-1; no clear D gene. V shed 0 bases and J shed 6 bases, with 17 bases lying between them. CDR1 and CDR2 (germline): SGHDN, FVKESK. CDR3 length: 16 amino acids. This CDR3 is CASSQDLGSFSSEAFF. The CDR3 DNA sequence: TGTGCCAGCAGCCAAGATCTAGGCAGCTTTTCTTCTGAAGCTTTCTTT.

The chain is built from TRBV13 and TRBJ2-3, with 14 bases aligning to TRBD2. Trimming removed 6 bases from V and 4 bases from J; junction bases left unmatched: 12. The CDR3 spans 18 residues. Per germline, CDR1 PRHDT and CDR2 FYEKMQ (reference sequence). The chain's CDR3 is CASSFTGTSGGGADTQYF. Written as DNA, the CDR3 is TGTGCCAGCAGTTTCACCGGGACTAGCGGGGGCGGTGCAGATACGCAGTATTTT.

The chain couples TRBV7-8 to TRBJ1-3; D ambiguous. Germline CDR1 SGHVS, CDR2 FQNEAQ. This CDR3 spans 11 amino acids. Trimming cost V 4 bases and J 4 bases, with 2 bases left between them. The chain's CDR3 is CASSSGNTIYF. DNA of the CDR3: TGTGCCAGCAGCTCAGGAAACACCATATATTTT.

This clone came up once. The V gene is TRBV6-5, the J gene TRBJ2-5; D not resolved. Germline-derived CDR1 and CDR2 are MNHEY and SVGAGI. The V and J ends lost 8 bases and 6 bases respectively, with 16 bases between them. This CDR3 is built from 13 residues. CDR3 in amino acids: CASATLDQKTQYF. CDR3 coding DNA: TGTGCCAGCGCGACTCTGGATCAAAAGACCCAGTACTTC.

The table lists this clone with a count of one. The chain employs TRBV18 and TRBJ1-2; TRBD1 matches at 10 bases. V shed 4 bases, J shed 0 bases, and the junction held 11 bases outside the gene matches. The CDR3 runs to 18 residues. Germline lookup yields CDR1 KGHSH and CDR2 LQKENI. The CDR3 region is CASSHRDRGSDPNYGYTF. The CDR3 DNA reads as TGTGCCAGCTCACACCGGGACAGGGGTTCCGATCCTAACTATGGCTACACCTTC.